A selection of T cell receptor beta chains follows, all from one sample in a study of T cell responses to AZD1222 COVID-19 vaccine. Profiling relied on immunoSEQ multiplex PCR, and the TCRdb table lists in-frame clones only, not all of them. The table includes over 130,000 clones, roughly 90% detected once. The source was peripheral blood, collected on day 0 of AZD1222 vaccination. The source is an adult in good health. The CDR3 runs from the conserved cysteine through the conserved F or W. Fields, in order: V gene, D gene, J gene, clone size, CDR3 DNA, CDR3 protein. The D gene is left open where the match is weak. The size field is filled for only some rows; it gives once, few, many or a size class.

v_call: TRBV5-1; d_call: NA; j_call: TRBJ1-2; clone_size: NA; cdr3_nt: TGCGCCAGCAGCCCGGCCGGGGGGACTAACTATGGCTACACCTTC; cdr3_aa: CASSPAGGTNYGYTF
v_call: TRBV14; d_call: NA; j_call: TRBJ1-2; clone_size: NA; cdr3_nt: TGTGCCAGCAGCCAAGGACCGGCGATCTATGGCTACACCTTC; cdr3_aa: CASSQGPAIYGYTF
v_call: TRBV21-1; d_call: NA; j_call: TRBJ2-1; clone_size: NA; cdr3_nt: TGTGCCAGCAGCAAAGCGCTGGGTTGTCTAGCGGGCTCCTACAATGAGCAGTTCTTC; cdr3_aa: CASSKALGCLAGSYNEQFF
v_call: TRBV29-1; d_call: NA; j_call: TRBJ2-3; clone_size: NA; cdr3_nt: TGCAGCGTGGCTACTAGGGTGGCAGATACGCAGTATTTT; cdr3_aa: CSVATRVADTQYF
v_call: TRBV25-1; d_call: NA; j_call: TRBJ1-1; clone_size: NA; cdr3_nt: TGTGCCAGCAGTTCTACGAGGGGGGCTTTCTTT; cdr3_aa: CASSSTRGAFF
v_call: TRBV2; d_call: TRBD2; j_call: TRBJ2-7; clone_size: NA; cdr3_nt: TGTGCCAGCAGTGAAACAGAACTAGCGGAGGCCTACGAGCAGTACTTC; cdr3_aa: CASSETELAEAYEQYF
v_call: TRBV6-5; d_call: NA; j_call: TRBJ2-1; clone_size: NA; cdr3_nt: TGTGCCAGCATGGGGATACGCGGCTACAATGAGCAGTTCTTC; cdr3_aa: CASMGIRGYNEQFF
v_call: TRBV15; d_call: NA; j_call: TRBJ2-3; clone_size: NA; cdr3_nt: TGTGCCACCAGCAACAGGGGGGGAGATACGCAGTATTTT; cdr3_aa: CATSNRGGDTQYF
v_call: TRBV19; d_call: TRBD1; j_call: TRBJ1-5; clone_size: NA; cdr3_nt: TGTGCCAGTACCAGGACAGGGCCCAATCAGCCCCAGCATTTT; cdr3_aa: CASTRTGPNQPQHF
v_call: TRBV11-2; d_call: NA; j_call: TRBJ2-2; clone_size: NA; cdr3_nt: TGTGCCAGCAGCTCGATCCGGGGGTCGAACACCGGGGAGCTGTTTTTT; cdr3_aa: CASSSIRGSNTGELFF
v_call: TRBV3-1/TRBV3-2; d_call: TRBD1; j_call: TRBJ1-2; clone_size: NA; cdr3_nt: TGTGCCAGCAGACTCCAGGGGGGGAGCGCCCCTGTCACCTTC; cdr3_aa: CASRLQGGSAPVTF
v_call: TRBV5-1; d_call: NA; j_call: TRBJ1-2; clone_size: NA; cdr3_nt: TGCGCCAGCAGCTTGTATCCTGGGGGCGAGGGTGGCTACACCTTC; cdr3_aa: CASSLYPGGEGGYTF
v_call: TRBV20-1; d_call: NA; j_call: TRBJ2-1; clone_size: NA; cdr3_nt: TGCAGTGCTAGTCAGGACAATGAGCAGTTCTTC; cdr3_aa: CSASQDNEQFF
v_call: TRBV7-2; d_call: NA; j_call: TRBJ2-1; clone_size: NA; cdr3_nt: TGTGCCAGCAGCTTTGGGTCGACCTTGACTAATGAGCAGTTCTTC; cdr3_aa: CASSFGSTLTNEQFF
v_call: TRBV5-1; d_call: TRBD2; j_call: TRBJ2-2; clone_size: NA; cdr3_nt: TGCGCCAGCAGCTTCACGGGAGGGGTCACCGGGGAGCTGTTTTTT; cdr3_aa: CASSFTGGVTGELFF
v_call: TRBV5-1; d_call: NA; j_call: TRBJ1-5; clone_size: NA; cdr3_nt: TGCGCCAGCAGCCATGGGGGGGGCGAAGGCAATCAGCCCCAGCATTTT; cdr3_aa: CASSHGGGEGNQPQHF
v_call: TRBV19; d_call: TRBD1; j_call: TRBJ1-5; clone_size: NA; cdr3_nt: TGTGCCAGTAGTACCTGGGGGACAGTCCCTTATCAGCCCCAGCATTTT; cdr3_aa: CASSTWGTVPYQPQHF
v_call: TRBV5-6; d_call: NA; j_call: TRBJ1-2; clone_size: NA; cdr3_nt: TGTGCCAGTCGCGAGTTGGTGCAGGGGTGGTTTGGCTACACCTTC; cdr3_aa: CASRELVQGWFGYTF
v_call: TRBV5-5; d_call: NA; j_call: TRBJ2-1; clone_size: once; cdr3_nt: TGTGCCAGCAGCGGTGGGGTGTCCTCCTACAATGAGCAGTTCTTC; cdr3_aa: CASSGGVSSYNEQFF
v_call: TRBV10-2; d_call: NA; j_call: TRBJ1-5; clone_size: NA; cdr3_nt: TGCGCCAGCAGTGACAGGGGCAATCAGCCCCAGCATTTT; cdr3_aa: CASSDRGNQPQHF
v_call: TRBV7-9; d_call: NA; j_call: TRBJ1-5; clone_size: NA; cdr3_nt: TGTGCCAGCAGCTCATTACAGGGTCAGCCCCAGCATTTT; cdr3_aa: CASSSLQGQPQHF
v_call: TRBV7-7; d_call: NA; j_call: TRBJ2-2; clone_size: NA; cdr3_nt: TGTGCTAGCAGCCGTCCATCCACCGGGGAGCTGTTTTTT; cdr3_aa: CASSRPSTGELFF
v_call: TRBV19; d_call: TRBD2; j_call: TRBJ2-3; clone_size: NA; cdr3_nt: TGTGCCAGTAGTAGACTAGCGGAGACAGATACGCAGTATTTT; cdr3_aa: CASSRLAETDTQYF
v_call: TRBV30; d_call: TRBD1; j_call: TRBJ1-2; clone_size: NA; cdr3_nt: TGTGCCTGGAGTGGGACAGGGGATGGCTACACCTTC; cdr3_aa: CAWSGTGDGYTF
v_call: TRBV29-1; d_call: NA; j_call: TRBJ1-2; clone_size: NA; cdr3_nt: TGCAGCGCCTGGGGGCGGCTCTATGGCTACACCTTC; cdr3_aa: CSAWGRLYGYTF
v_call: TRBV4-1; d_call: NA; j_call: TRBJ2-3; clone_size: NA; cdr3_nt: TGCGCCAGCAGCCACGGGACCACAGATACGCAGTATTTT; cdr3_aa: CASSHGTTDTQYF
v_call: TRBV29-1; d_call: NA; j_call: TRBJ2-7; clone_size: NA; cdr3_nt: TGCAGCGTTGAATCTAAGGGAACCTCCTACGAGCAGTACTTC; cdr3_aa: CSVESKGTSYEQYF
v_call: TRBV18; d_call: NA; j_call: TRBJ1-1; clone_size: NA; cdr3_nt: TGTGCCAGCTCACCATCAACAGGTGAAGCTTTCTTT; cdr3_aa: CASSPSTGEAFF
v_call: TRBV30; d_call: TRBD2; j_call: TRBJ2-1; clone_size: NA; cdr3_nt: TGTGCCTGGAGGGCAGGACTAGCGGGGGGGCAGAATGAGCAGTTCTTC; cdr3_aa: CAWRAGLAGGQNEQFF
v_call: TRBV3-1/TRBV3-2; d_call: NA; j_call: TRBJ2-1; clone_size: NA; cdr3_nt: TGTGCCAGCAGCCAAACGCCCAAACCCGGGGTACAGTTCTTC; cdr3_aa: CASSQTPKPGVQFF
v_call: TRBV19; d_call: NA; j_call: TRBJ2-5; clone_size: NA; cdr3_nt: TGTGCCAGTAGTATAGGGATTCTGGGGACCCAGTACTTC; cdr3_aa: CASSIGILGTQYF
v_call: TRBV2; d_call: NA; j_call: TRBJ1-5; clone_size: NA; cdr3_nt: TGTGCCAGCGGGGGGGGGCACAATCAGCCCCAGCATTTT; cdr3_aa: CASGGGHNQPQHF
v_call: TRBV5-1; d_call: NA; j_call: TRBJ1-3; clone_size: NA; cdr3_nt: TGCGCCAGCAAGAACGACGGAAACACCATATATTTT; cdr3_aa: CASKNDGNTIYF
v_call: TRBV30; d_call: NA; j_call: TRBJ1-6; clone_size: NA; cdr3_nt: TGTGCCTGGAAAGCGGAGGGGACCCAAAATTCACCCCTCCACTTT; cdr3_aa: CAWKAEGTQNSPLHF
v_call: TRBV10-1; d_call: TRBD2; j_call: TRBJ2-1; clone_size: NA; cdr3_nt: TGCGCCAGCAGTTCGGGACTAGCGGGAAGCGAGCAGTTCTTC; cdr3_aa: CASSSGLAGSEQFF
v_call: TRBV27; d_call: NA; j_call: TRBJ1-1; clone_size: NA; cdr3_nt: TGTGCCAGCAGTTTCAAAACTAGCGGGAGGGCTTTCTTT; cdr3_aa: CASSFKTSGRAFF
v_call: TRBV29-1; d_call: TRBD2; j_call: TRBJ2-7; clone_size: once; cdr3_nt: TGCAGCGTTGAAGACGGGGAGCGGGGAACCTACGAGCAGTACTTC; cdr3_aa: CSVEDGERGTYEQYF
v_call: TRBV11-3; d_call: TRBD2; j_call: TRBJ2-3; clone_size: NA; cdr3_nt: TGTGCCAGCAGCGGGGTAGCGGGGGCCGGGGGTACGCAGTATTTT; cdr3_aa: CASSGVAGAGGTQYF
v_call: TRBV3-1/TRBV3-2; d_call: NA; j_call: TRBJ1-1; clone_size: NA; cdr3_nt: TGTGCCAGCAGCCCCGGGCCTCCCGGGAACACTGAAGCTTTCTTT; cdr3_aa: CASSPGPPGNTEAFF
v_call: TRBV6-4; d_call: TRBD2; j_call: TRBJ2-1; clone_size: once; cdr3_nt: TGTGCCAGCAGTGACTTTAGTAGCGGGAGTCGGGGTGAGCAGTTCTTC; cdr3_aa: CASSDFSSGSRGEQFF
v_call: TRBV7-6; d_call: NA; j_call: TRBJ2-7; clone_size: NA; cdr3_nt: TGTGCCAGCAGCTCCGGATTAGGGTACGAGCAGTACTTC; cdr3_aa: CASSSGLGYEQYF
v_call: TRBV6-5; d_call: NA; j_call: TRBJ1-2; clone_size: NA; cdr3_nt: TGTGCCAGTGCCCCAGATGACATTTACGGCTACACCTTC; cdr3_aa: CASAPDDIYGYTF
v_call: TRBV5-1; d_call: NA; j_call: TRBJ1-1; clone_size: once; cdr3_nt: TGCGCCAGCAGCTTGAGTTCTCAGGGAATCACTGAAGCTTTCTTT; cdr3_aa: CASSLSSQGITEAFF
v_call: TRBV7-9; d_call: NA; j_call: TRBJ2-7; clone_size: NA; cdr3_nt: TGTGCCAGCAGCTTGATGGGTGTTAACGAGCAGTACTTC; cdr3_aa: CASSLMGVNEQYF
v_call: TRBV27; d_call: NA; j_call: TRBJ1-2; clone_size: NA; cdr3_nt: TGTGCCAGCACCCCTCAGGGAGGGCGGGGTGGCTACACCTTC; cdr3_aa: CASTPQGGRGGYTF
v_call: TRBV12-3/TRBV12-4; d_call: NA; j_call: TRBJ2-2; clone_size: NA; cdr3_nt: TGTGCCAGCAGTTATTTCGCCGGGGAGCTGTTTTTT; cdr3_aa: CASSYFAGELFF
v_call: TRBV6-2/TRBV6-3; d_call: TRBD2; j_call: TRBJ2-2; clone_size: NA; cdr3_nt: TGTGCCAGCAGTTACGGCCTAGCGGGGAACACCGGGGAGCTGTTTTTT; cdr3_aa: CASSYGLAGNTGELFF
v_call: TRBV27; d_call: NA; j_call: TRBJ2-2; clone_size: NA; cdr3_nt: TGTGCCAGCAGCCTGGGAAGGGGTGACACCGGGGAGCTGTTTTTT; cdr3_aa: CASSLGRGDTGELFF
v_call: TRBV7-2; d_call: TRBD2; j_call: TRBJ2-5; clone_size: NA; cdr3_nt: TGTGCCAGCAGCAGACGGGGGGGACAAGAGACCCAGTACTTC; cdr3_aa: CASSRRGGQETQYF
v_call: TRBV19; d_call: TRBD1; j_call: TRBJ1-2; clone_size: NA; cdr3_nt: TGTGCCAGTAAATCGACAGGGACAAACTATGGCTACACCTTC; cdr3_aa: CASKSTGTNYGYTF
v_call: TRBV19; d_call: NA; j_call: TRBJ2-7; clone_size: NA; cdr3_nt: TGTGCCAGTAGTATGGGGACTGGATACGAGCAGTACTTC; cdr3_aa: CASSMGTGYEQYF
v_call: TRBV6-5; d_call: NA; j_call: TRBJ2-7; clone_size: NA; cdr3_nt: TGTGCCAGCAGGGGCCCCTACGAGCAGTACTTC; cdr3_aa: CASRGPYEQYF
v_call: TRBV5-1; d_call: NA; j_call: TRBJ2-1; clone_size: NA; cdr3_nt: TGCGCCAGCAGCCCCCCCCCGGGGGCTAATGAGCAGTTCTTC; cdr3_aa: CASSPPPGANEQFF
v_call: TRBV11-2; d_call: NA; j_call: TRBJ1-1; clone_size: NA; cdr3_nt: TGTGCCAGCAGCTTATTGAGAGTAATGGACACTGAAGCTTTCTTT; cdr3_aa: CASSLLRVMDTEAFF
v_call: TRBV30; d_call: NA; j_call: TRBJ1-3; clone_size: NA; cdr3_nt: TGTGCCTGGAGTGGGCAGACAGCCAAGGGACTTTCTGGAAACACCATATATTTT; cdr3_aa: CAWSGQTAKGLSGNTIYF
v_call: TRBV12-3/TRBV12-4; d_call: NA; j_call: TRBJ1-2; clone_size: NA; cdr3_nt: TGTGCCAGCAGCGGCCGGTCCAACTATGGCTACACCTTC; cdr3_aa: CASSGRSNYGYTF
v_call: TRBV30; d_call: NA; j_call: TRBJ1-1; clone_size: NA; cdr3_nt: TGTGCCTGGAGACTAGAGGAGAGGTGGACTGAAGCTTTCTTT; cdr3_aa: CAWRLEERWTEAFF